This passage covers 15 T cell receptor beta chains from one sample sequenced in a study of shared clonotypes between healthy human individuals. Assay used: immunoSEQ multiplex PCR; TCRdb lists only in-frame clones, some missing. Here the sample spans 2 million to 2.5 million clones, 90% to 95% being singletons. Naive CD8 cells lacked CD45RO and underwent positive selection for CCR7, leaving out terminally differentiated effector memory CD45RA+ cells. Sequenced input: naive CD8+ T cells from PBMCs. All receptors derive from a man aged 18-30 years in good health. Some clones in this sample may be carry-over from other donors' samples.

The chain carries TRBV7-9 and TRBJ1-3, with D hard to call. Trimming removed 5 bases from V and 0 bases from J, with 23 bases in between. From germline, CDR1 is SEHNR and CDR2 FQNEAQ (reference sequence). The length of the CDR3 is 19 residues. The CDR3 DNA is TGTGCCAGCAGCCCACAGCTGTCGAGCGCGTTTAGCTCTGGAAACACCATATATTTT. Its protein product is CASSPQLSSAFSSGNTIYF. The full variable domain, in which reference TRBV7-9 and TRBJ1-3 provide the parts outside the CDR3, is DTGVSQNPRHKITKRGQNVTFRCDPISEHNRLYWYRQTLGQGPEFLTYFQNEAQLEKSRLLSDRFSAERPKGSFSTLEIQRTEQGDSAMYLCASSPQLSSAFSSGNTIYFGEGSWLTVV.

Only one count was recorded for this clone. The chain uses TRBV5-8 and TRBJ2-1, with a possible D match to TRBD1 (6 bases). The germline V and J ends were trimmed by 5 bases and 6 bases, with 18 bases remaining between them. The CDR3 contains 15 residues. Germline V gene data show CDR1 as SGHTS and CDR2 as YDEGEE. CDR3 DNA sequence: TGTGCCAGCAGTCCTGGACAGTGGGGTGGCAATGAGCAGTTCTTC. Protein sequence: CASSPGQWGGNEQFF.

This sequence joins TRBV9 and TRBJ2-7, with D tentatively TRBD2 (6 bases). The CDR3 contains 13 residues. Trimming pared 4 bases from V and 5 bases from J, leaving 13 bases between. Germline-derived CDR1 and CDR2 are SGDLS and YYNGEE. The CDR3 DNA follows: TGTGCCAGCAGCCCGGGGGATAAGAACGAGCAGTACTTC. Its translation is CASSPGDKNEQYF.

The chain carries TRBV28 and TRBJ2-5; 7 positions match TRBD1. The DNA end favors TRBJ2-7, so the J call may be wrong. The V gene's germline CDR1 is MDHEN and CDR2 SYDVKM. This CDR3 region has 13 residues. DNA of the CDR3: TGTGCCAGCAGTTTGTCAGGGGGCTACGAGCAGTACTTC. This encodes CASSLSGGYEQYF.

The CDR3 sequence: CASSSTRLGTDTQYF. In nucleotides, the CDR3 is TGTGCCAGCAGTTCAACCAGGCTAGGCACAGATACGCAGTATTTT. The chain uses TRBV6-5 and TRBJ2-3, with D unresolved. CDR1 and CDR2 (germline): MNHEY, SVGAGI. This CDR3 is built from 15 residues. Trimming stripped 4 bases from V and 1 base from J, with 12 bases between.

The chain carries TRBV2 and TRBJ2-1, with TRBD2 as a possible D gene (5 bases). The CDR3 is made up of 15 amino acids. Germline V CDR1 and CDR2: SNHLY, FYNNEI. V was trimmed by 2 bases and J by 8 bases, leaving 16 bases between them. The CDR3 coding sequence is TGTGCCAGCAGTGAAAGCCGCGGCCTAGCCCATGAGCAGTTCTTC. It encodes CASSESRGLAHEQFF.

CDR3 in DNA: TGTGCCATTATGGAAGGGTCATCCTACGAGCAGTACTTC. Its protein is CAIMEGSSYEQYF. The chain carries TRBV10-3 and TRBJ2-7; D ambiguous. CDR3 size: 13 residues. Germline assignment: CDR1 ENHRY and CDR2 SYGVKD. The V gene lost 9 bases and the J gene lost 1 base, with 13 bases spanning the gap.

Details on this clone: This sample includes further DNA sequences coding for the same CDR3. The chain employs TRBV9 and TRBJ2-7, with TRBD2 identical over 8 bases. Germline CDR1 and CDR2: SGDLS and YYNGEE. The CDR3 runs to 15 residues. The V gene end was trimmed by 2 bases and the J gene end by 3 bases; junction bases not matched to a gene: 7. The chain's CDR3 is CASSVGPLAGYEQYF. For the CDR3, the DNA is TGTGCCAGCAGCGTGGGTCCCCTAGCGGGCTACGAGCAGTACTTC.

On this clone itself: Other DNA sequences from this sample encode an identical CDR3 as well. This chain joins TRBV28 and TRBJ1-3; D perhaps matches TRBD1 (6 bases). Trimming left V 4 bases short and J 3 bases short, with 10 bases between. CDR1 is MDHEN, CDR2 SYDVKM, per germline. The CDR3 spans 14 residues. CDR3 amino acids: CASSSPGVGNTIYF. In nucleotides, the CDR3 is TGTGCCAGCAGTTCCCCAGGGGTTGGAAACACCATATATTTT.

CDR3 sequence (DNA): TGTGCCAGCAGTTACGCCAGAGAGAACACTGAAGCTTTCTTT. This translates into CASSYARENTEAFF. This chain links TRBV6-5 with TRBJ1-1, with D unresolved. Germline V CDR1 and CDR2: MNHEY, SVGAGI. Deletions cut 2 bases from V and 1 base from J, with 8 bases between. The CDR3 extends over 14 amino acids.

Here the CDR3 DNA reads TGTGCCAGCGCCACGGGGGGGGCGAGTGAAAAACTGTTTTTT. Its translation: CASATGGASEKLFF. The chain has TRBV9 and TRBJ1-4; perhaps TRBD1 as D (6 bases). The germline CDR1 and CDR2 sequences are SGDLS and YYNGEE. There are 14 residues in the CDR3. The V and J ends lost 7 bases and 7 bases respectively, with 17 bases between them.

V gene TRBV29-1 combines with J gene TRBJ1-2, with a possible D match to TRBD1 (5 bases). The CDR3 is 12 residues long. Germline CDR1 reads SQVTM; CDR2 reads ANQGSEA. V was trimmed by 8 bases and J by 3 bases, leaving 13 bases between them. CDR3: CSTVGVDYGYTF. CDR3 coding DNA: TGCAGCACCGTGGGGGTCGACTATGGCTACACCTTC.

CDR3 DNA: TGTGCCACCAGCAGACGACAGGGGGCTGGAAACACCATATATTTT. Amino acids: CATSRRQGAGNTIYF. V is TRBV15 and J is TRBJ1-3; 9 positions match TRBD1. V was clipped by 2 bases and J by 2 bases; unmatched bases: 1. Germline lookup yields CDR1 LNHNV and CDR2 YYDKDF (reference sequence). The CDR3 length is 15 residues.

This chain uses TRBV7-9 with TRBJ1-4; 8 bases agree with TRBD1. After removal of 9 bases from V and 4 bases from J, the junction contained 4 bases not matched to a gene. Germline lookup yields CDR1 SEHNR and CDR2 FQNEAQ (reference sequence). This CDR3 contains 13 residues. The CDR3 DNA reads TGTGCCAGTAACAGGGGGATTAATGAAAAACTGTTTTTT. It yields the protein CASNRGINEKLFF.

CDR3 bases: TGTGCCATCAGTGACGTCCCACCATGGGACTACGAGCAGTACTTC. Encoded protein: CAISDVPPWDYEQYF. This chain links TRBV10-3 with TRBJ2-7; D unresolved. The CDR3 loop spans 15 amino acids. The germline CDR1 and CDR2 sequences are ENHRY and SYGVKD. V lost 3 bases to trimming and J lost 3 bases, with 15 bases between them.